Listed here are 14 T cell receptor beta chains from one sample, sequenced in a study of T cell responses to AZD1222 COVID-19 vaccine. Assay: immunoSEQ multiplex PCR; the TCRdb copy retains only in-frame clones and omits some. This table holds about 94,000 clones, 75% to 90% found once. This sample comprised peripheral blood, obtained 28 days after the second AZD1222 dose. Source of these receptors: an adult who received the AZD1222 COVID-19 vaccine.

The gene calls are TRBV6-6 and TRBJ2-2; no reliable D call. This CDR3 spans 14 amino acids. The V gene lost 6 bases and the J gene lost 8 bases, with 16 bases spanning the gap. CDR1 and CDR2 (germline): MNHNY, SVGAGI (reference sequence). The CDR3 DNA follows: TGTGCCAGCAGCAATTCCGCCCAAAGTGGGGAGCTGTTTTTT. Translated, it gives CASSNSAQSGELFF.

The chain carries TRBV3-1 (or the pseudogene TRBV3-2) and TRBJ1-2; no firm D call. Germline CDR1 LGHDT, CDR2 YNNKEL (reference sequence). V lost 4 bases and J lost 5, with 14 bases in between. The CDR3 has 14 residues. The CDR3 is CASSLFAAPYGYTF. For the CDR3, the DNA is TGTGCCAGCAGCCTCTTTGCAGCTCCTTATGGCTACACCTTC.

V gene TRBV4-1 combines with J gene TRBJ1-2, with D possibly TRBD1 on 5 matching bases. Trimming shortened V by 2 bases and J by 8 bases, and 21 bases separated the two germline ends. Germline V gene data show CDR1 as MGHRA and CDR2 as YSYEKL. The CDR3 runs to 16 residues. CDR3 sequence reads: CASSQFIPREVRGYTF. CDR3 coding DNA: TGCGCCAGCAGCCAATTTATTCCCAGGGAGGTGAGGGGCTACACCTTC.

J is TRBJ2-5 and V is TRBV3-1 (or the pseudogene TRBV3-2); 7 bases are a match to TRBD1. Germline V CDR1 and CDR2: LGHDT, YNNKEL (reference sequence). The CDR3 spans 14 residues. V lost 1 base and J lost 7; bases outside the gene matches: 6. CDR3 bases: TGTGCCAGCAGCCAAGGTGGGACAGACTGGACCCAGTACTTC. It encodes CASSQGGTDWTQYF.

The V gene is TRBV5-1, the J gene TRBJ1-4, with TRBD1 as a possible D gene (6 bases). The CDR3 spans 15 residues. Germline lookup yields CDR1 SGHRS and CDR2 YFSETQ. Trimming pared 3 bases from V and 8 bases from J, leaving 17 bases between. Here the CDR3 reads CASSSTVQGKEKLFF. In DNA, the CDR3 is TGCGCCAGCAGCTCGACTGTACAGGGAAAGGAAAAACTGTTTTTT.

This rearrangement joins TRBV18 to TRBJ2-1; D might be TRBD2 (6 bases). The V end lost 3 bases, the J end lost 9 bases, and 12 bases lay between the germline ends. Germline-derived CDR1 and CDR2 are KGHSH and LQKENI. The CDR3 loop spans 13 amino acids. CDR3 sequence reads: CASSPQAGGEQFF. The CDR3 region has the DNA TGTGCCAGCTCACCTCAGGCCGGGGGTGAGCAGTTCTTC.

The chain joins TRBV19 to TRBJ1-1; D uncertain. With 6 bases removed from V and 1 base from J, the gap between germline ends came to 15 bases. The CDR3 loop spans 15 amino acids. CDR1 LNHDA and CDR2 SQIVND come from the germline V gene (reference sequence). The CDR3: CASSIPTGRNTEAFF. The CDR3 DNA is TGTGCCAGTAGCATTCCCACCGGGCGGAACACTGAAGCTTTCTTT.

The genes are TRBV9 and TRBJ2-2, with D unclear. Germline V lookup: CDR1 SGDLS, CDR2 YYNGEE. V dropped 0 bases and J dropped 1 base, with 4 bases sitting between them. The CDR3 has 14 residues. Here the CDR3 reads CASSVEVNTGELFF. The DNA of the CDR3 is TGTGCCAGCAGCGTAGAAGTGAACACCGGGGAGCTGTTTTTT. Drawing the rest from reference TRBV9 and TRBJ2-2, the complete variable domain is DSGVTQTPKHLITATGQRVTLRCSPRSGDLSVYWYQQSLDQGLQFLIQYYNGEERAKGNILERFSAQQFPDLHSELNLSSLELGDSALYFCASSVEVNTGELFFGEGSRLTVL.

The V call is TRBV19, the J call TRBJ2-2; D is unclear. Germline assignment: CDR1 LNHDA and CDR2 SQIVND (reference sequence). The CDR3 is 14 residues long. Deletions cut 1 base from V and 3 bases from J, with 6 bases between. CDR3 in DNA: TGTGCCAGTAGTATAGGGGCCTACACCGGGGAGCTGTTTTTT. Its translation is CASSIGAYTGELFF.

CDR3 loop: CASAFSGKEYEQYF. As DNA, the CDR3 is TGTGCCAGCGCATTTAGCGGGAAGGAGTACGAGCAGTACTTC. The chain links TRBV27 to TRBJ2-7; 8 positions match TRBD2. The CDR3 is 14 residues long. The V segment lost 8 bases and the J segment 4 bases; nucleotides outside the gene matches: 10. CDR1 MNHEY and CDR2 SMNVEV come from the germline V gene (reference sequence).

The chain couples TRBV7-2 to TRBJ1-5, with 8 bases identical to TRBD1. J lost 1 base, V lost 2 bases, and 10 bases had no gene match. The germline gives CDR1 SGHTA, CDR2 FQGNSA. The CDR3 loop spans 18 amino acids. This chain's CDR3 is CASSLSGRGQRSNQPQHF. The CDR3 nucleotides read TGTGCCAGCAGCTTATCGGGCAGGGGGCAACGGAGCAATCAGCCCCAGCATTTT.

This CDR3 reads CAISPLGDGYTF. CDR3 nucleotide sequence: TGTGCCATCAGTCCCCTAGGGGACGGCTACACCTTC. V gene TRBV10-3 combines with J gene TRBJ1-2; TRBD1 is a possible D gene (5 bases). Per germline, CDR1 ENHRY and CDR2 SYGVKD. The germline V and J ends were trimmed by 5 bases and 8 bases, with 12 bases remaining between them. This CDR3 contains 12 residues.

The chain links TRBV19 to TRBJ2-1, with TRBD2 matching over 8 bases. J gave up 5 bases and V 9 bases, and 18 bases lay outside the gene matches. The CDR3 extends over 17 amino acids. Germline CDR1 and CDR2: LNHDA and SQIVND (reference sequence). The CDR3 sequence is CASRKRGSGIFDNEQFF. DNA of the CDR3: TGTGCCAGCCGAAAACGGGGTAGCGGGATTTTCGACAATGAGCAGTTCTTC.

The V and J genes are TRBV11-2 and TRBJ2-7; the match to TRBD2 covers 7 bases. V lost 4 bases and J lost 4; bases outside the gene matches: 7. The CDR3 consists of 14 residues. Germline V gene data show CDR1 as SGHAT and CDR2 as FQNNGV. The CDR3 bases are TGTGCCAGCAGCTCCCTAGCGGCACTGTACGAGCAGTACTTC. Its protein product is CASSSLAALYEQYF. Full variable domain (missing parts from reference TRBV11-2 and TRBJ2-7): EAGVAQSPRYKIIEKRQSVAFWCNPISGHATLYWYQQILGQGPKLLIQFQNNGVVDDSQLPKDRFSAERLKGVDSTLKIQPAKLEDSAVYLCASSSLAALYEQYFGPGTRLTVT.